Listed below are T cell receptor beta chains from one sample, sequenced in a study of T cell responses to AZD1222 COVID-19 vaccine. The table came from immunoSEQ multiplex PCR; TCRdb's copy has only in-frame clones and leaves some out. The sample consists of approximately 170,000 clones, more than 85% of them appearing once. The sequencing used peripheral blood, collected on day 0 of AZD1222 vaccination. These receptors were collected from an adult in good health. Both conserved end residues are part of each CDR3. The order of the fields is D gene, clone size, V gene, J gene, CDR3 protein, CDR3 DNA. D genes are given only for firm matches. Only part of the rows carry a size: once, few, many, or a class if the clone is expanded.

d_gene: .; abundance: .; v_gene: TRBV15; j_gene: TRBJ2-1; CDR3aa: CATSKGSSYNEQFF; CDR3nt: TGTGCCACCAGCAAGGGGAGCTCCTACAATGAGCAGTTCTTC
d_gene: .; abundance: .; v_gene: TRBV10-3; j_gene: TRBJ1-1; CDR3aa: CAISGATGTEAFF; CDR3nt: TGTGCCATCAGTGGGGCAACCGGGACTGAAGCTTTCTTT
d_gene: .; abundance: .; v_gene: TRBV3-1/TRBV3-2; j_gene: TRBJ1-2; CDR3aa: CASSPIQAPYVGYTF; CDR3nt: TGTGCCAGCAGCCCAATACAGGCTCCGTACGTCGGCTACACCTTC
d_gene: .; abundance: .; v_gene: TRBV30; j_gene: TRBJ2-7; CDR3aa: CAWRENLREQYF; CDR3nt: TGTGCCTGGAGGGAGAATCTGCGCGAGCAGTACTTC
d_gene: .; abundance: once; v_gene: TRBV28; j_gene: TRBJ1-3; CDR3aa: CASSFYPGKLGNTIYF; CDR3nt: TGTGCCAGCAGTTTTTATCCGGGGAAGTTGGGAAACACCATATATTTT
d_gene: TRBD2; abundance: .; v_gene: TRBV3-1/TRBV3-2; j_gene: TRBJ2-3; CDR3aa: CASSPPRRGGTDTQYF; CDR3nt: TGTGCCAGCAGCCCCCCGAGACGGGGGGGCACAGATACGCAGTATTTT
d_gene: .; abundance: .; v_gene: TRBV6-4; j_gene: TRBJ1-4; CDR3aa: CASSQTLAANEKLFF; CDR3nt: TGTGCCAGCAGCCAGACTCTGGCGGCTAATGAAAAACTGTTTTTT
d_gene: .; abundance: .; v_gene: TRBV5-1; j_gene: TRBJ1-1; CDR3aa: CASSLALKETEAFF; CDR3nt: TGCGCCAGCAGCTTGGCCCTAAAAGAGACTGAAGCTTTCTTT
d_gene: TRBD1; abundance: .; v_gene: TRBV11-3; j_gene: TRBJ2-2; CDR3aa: CASSFRGRNGELFF; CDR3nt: TGTGCCAGCAGCTTCAGGGGGCGCAACGGGGAGCTGTTTTTT
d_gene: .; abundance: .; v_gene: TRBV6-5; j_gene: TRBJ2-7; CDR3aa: CASSFRGGTYEQYF; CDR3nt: TGTGCCAGCAGTTTTCGCGGCGGGACCTACGAGCAGTACTTC
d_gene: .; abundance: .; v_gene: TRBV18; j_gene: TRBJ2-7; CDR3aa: CASSPDARASHEQYF; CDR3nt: TGTGCCAGCTCACCCGATGCCAGGGCGTCCCACGAGCAGTACTTC